This T cell receptor (beta chain) was recovered during a study of blood T cell repertoires in COVID-19. The CDR3 is 15 residues long. Germline V gene data show CDR1 as SGHDN and CDR2 as FVKESK. The V segment lost 1 base and the J segment 4 bases; nucleotides outside the gene matches: 3. Assay: immunoSEQ multiplex PCR; the TCRdb copy retains only in-frame clones and omits some. The sample has fewer than 250,000 clones, 80% to 90% seen once. Material: PBMCs or T cells enriched from blood (not recorded which). The TCR comes from a woman in her twenties or thirties who had been exposed to COVID-19. This rearrangement joins TRBV14 to TRBJ2-2; 7 bases are shared with TRBD2. In DNA form, the CDR3 reads TGTGCCAGCAGCCAAGTCGGGGGGACCACCGGGGAGCTGTTTTTT. It is translated as CASSQVGGTTGELFF.